Presented here are 2 T cell receptor beta chains from one specimen sequenced in a study of blood T cell repertoires in COVID-19. The table came from immunoSEQ multiplex PCR; TCRdb's copy has only in-frame clones and leaves some out. This sample has some 360,000 clones, with roughly 90% found just once. The sample was peripheral blood. The receptor set was obtained from a woman between 55 and 75 years old with COVID-19, enrolled during active disease.

With respect to this clone: The junction departs from germline at one end; a sequencing error may be responsible. The rearrangement links TRBV14 to TRBJ1-2; TRBD1 is a possible D gene (5 bases). CDR3 length equals 13 residues. Germline CDR1 reads SGHDN; CDR2 reads FVKESK. As DNA, the CDR3 is TGTGCCAGCAGCCTACATACCGGGACTCCTCTGCTCTTC. Translating it yields CASSLHTGTPLLF.

V usage is TRBV15 and J usage is TRBJ1-5; 7 bases line up with TRBD1. From germline, CDR1 is LNHNV and CDR2 YYDKDF (reference sequence). The CDR3 runs to 15 residues. With 9 bases clipped from V and 6 bases from J, the junction kept 14 bases outside the gene matches. The CDR3 here is CATSEDRVRGQPQHF. The CDR3 bases are TGTGCCACTAGCGAAGACAGGGTGAGGGGTCAGCCCCAGCATTTT.